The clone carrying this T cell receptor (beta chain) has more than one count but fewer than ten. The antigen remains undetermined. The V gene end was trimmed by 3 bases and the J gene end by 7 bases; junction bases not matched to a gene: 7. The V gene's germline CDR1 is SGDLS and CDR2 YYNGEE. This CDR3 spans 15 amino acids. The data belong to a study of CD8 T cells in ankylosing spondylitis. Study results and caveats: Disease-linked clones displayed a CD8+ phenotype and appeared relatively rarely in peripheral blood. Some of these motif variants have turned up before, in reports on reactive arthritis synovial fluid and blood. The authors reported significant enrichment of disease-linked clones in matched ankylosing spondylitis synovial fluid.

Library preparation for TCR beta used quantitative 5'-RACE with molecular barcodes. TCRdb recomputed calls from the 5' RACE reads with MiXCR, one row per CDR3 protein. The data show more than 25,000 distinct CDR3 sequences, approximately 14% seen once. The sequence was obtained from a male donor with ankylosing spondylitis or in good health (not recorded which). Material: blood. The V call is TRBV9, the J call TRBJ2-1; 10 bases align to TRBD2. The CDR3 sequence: CASSGSGRAMNEQFF. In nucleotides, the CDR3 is TGTGCCAGCAGCGGGAGCGGGAGGGCCATGAATGAGCAGTTCTTC. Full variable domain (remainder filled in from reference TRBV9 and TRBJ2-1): DSGVTQTPKHLITATGQRVTLRCSPRSGDLSVYWYQQSLDQGLQFLIQYYNGEERAKGNILERFSAQQFPDLHSELNLSSLELGDSALYFCASSGSGRAMNEQFFGPGTRLTVL.